These 4 T cell receptor beta chains were all obtained from the same sample, sequenced in a study of Tregs in tolerant kidney transplant recipients. Assay used: immunoSEQ multiplex PCR; TCRdb lists only in-frame clones, some missing. The sample holds about 100,000 clones; approximately 93% are singletons and the top ten take around 1.6%. Recipients received nonmyeloablative bone marrow transplants from related graft donors, with transient mixed chimerism. Material: CD4+ T cells from blood (PBMCs), obtained 12 months after the transplant. These receptors were taken from a human patient who received a combined kidney and bone marrow transplant. Some of these T cells may belong to the graft donor.

J is TRBJ2-5 and V is TRBV4-3; tentative D call: TRBD1 (5 bases). Germline CDR1 reads LGHNA; CDR2 reads YSLEER. This CDR3 has 15 amino acids. Trimming shortened V by 1 base and J by 2 bases, and 11 bases separated the two germline ends. This chain's CDR3 is CASSQGLQVQETQYF. As DNA, the CDR3 is TGCGCCAGCAGCCAAGGGTTACAGGTTCAAGAGACCCAGTACTTC.

This sequence joins TRBV7-8 and TRBJ2-7; D possibly corresponds to TRBD2 (6 bases). V lost 0 bases to trimming and J lost 1 base, with 10 bases between them. The CDR3 runs 15 residues. CDR1 is SGHVS, CDR2 FQNEAQ, per germline. CDR3 protein: CASSLAHGRSYEQYF. As DNA, the CDR3 is TGTGCCAGCAGCTTAGCTCACGGGAGATCCTACGAGCAGTACTTC.

The chain employs TRBV7-2 and TRBJ2-1, with 10 bases aligning to TRBD2. The CDR3 has 15 amino acids. Germline V gene sequence: CDR1 SGHTA, CDR2 FQGNSA. The trim removed 2 bases at V and 5 bases at J, leaving 3 bases unmatched. The CDR3 sequence: CASSLSGRANNEQFF. In DNA form, the CDR3 reads TGTGCCAGCAGCTTAAGCGGGAGGGCTAACAATGAGCAGTTCTTC.

The chain joins TRBV4-1 to TRBJ1-4; maybe TRBD1 (5 bases). Germline V gene lookup returns CDR1 MGHRA and CDR2 YSYEKL. The length of the CDR3 is 16 residues. V lost 0 bases and J lost 5, with 13 bases in between. Written as DNA, the CDR3 is TGCGCCAGCAGCCAAGAGTCGGCAGGGCTGAATGAAAAACTGTTTTTT. This codes for CASSQESAGLNEKLFF.